The source of this TCR beta chain is a study of shared T cell receptors in the human thymus. The CDR3 length is 19 residues. Unmatched junction bases numbered 16, after V lost 0 bases and J lost 6 bases. In germline, CDR1 is LNHNV, CDR2 YYDKDF (reference sequence). Clones were sequenced by immunoSEQ multiplex PCR, and TCRdb holds only the in-frame ones, with some missing. This sample carries approximately 760,000 clones, 80% to 90% of them seen once, and the ten largest clones take 0.0095% to 0.013%. This same sample was also part of a study on human thymus T cells. That report adds: Infants, healthy and Finnish, who were having corrective surgery for congenital heart defects served as donors. Corrective cardiac operations yielded the resected thymus tissue. Gene usage (both V and J) appeared biased in thymic and blood repertoires. Unrelated people showed highly overlapping thymic repertoires, related research reported.

The TCR sequence derives from a girl under three years old with a congenital heart defect. The chain carries TRBV15 and TRBJ1-4, with 7 nucleotides matching TRBD1. The sequencing sample was made of thymocytes. CDR3 in amino acids: CATSRDEETGTGRDEKLFF. For the CDR3, the DNA is TGTGCCACCAGCAGAGATGAGGAGACAGGGACGGGAAGGGATGAAAAACTGTTTTTT.